In this sample, the clone carrying this T cell receptor beta chain turned up a few times. Its specificity is unknown. Measured with immunoSEQ multiplex PCR; TCRdb has only the in-frame clones, and not every one. The sample comprises 27,000 or so clones, 80% to 90% of which are singletons, and roughly two fifths rests with the top ten. The sample belongs to a study of OX40 agonist ivuxolimab in advanced cancers. Looking at the study overall: An agonistic human IgG2 monoclonal antibody against OX40 (CD134) was given. Study conclusions and caveats: Among T cells, CD8+ cells averaged more expanded clones than CD4+ cells.

This CDR3 is 12 amino acids long. The germline gives CDR1 SEHNR, CDR2 FQNEAQ (reference sequence). V was clipped by 1 base and J by 8 bases, with 8 bases between them. This sample comprised CD4+ or CD8+ T cells sorted from blood, obtained in a trial of the OX40 agonist ivuxolimab. This receptor was taken from an adult with an advanced solid tumor such as melanoma, head and neck, liver or kidney cancer. This sequence joins TRBV7-9 and TRBJ1-2; D gene unclear. CDR3 sequence reads: CASSLGAQGYTF. The CDR3 region has the DNA TGTGCCAGCAGCTTAGGGGCCCAGGGCTACACCTTC. The variable domain in full, with the rest retrieved from reference TRBV7-9 and TRBJ1-2, is DTGVSQNPRHKITKRGQNVTFRCDPISEHNRLYWYRQTLGQGPEFLTYFQNEAQLEKSRLLSDRFSAERPKGSFSTLEIQRTEQGDSAMYLCASSLGAQGYTFGSGTRLTVV.